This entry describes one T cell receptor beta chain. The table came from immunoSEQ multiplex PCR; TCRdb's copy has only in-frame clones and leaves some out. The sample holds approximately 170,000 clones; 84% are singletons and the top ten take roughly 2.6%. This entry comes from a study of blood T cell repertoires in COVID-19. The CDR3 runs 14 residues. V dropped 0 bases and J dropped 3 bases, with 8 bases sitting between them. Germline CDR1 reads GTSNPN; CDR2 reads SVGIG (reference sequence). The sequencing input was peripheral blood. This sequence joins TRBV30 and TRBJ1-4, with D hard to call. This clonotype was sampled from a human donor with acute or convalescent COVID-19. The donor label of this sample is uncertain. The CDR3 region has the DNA TGTGCCTGGAGTGTGGGCACTGCTAATGAAAAACTGTTTTTT. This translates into CAWSVGTANEKLFF.